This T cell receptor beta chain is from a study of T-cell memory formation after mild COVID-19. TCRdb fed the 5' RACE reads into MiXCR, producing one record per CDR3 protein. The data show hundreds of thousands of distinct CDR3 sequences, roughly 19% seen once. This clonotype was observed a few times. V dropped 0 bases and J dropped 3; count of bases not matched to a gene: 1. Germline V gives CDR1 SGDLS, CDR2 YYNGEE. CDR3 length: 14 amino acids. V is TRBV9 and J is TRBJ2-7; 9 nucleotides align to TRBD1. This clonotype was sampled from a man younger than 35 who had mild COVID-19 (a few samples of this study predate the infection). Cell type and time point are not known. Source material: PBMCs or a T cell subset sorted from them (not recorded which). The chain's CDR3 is CASSVGGQGYEQYV. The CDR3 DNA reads TGTGCCAGCAGCGTAGGGGGACAGGGCTACGAGCAGTACGTC.